Reported below is one T cell receptor beta chain. Its specificity is unknown. The germline V gene has CDR1 SEHNR and CDR2 FQNEAQ (reference sequence). CDR3 length equals 14 residues. Germline trimming cut 4 bases from V and 0 bases from J; bases unmatched to any gene: 0. Produced via immunoSEQ multiplex PCR; TCRdb's table is partial and in-frame only. In the table there are some 39,000 clones, around 87% of which are singletons. This entry is derived from a study of OX40 agonist ivuxolimab in advanced cancers. The overall study: Ivuxolimab doses were 0.01, 0.1, 0.3, 1.5, 3 or 10 mg/kg every 2 weeks. A partial response was reached by three patients: one with hepatocellular carcinoma and two with cutaneous melanoma.

Study findings and constraints: Among patients with partial responses at 0.1-3.0 mg/kg, clonal expansion was among the lowest. Clones of CD4+ and CD8+ blood T cells grew by week 6 at doses of 0.1 to 3.0 mg/kg.

The genes are TRBV7-9 and TRBJ2-7; TRBD2 agrees at 10 bases. The TCR was taken from an adult with an advanced solid tumor such as melanoma, head and neck, liver or kidney cancer. This specimen was CD4+ or CD8+ T cells sorted from blood, taken in a trial of the OX40 agonist ivuxolimab. The CDR3 spells CASSSSGSSYEQYF. The CDR3 DNA follows: TGTGCCAGCAGCTCTAGCGGGAGCTCCTACGAGCAGTACTTC.